The 23 T cell receptor beta chains reported below all come from one sample, sequenced in a study of blood T cell repertoires in COVID-19. Only in-frame clones appear in the TCRdb table, and some are missing; sequencing was by immunoSEQ multiplex PCR. Of 250,000 or so clones in the sample, more than 85% were seen once. Sequenced input: PBMCs or T cells enriched from blood (not recorded which). The receptors were gathered from a man aged 40-49 years who had recovered from COVID-19.

This chain links TRBV10-3 with TRBJ1-4, with TRBD1 matching over 7 bases. CDR1 is ENHRY and CDR2 is SYGVKD in the germline V gene. This CDR3 comprises 14 residues. The trim removed 6 bases at V and 6 bases at J, leaving 7 bases unmatched. The CDR3: CAISGTATYEKLFF. The DNA for the CDR3 is TGTGCCATCAGCGGGACAGCAACCTATGAAAAACTGTTTTTT.

The rearrangement uses TRBV5-1 and TRBJ1-4; 9 bases align to TRBD1. Per germline, CDR1 SGHRS and CDR2 YFSETQ. Losses at the gene ends were 4 bases for V and 7 bases for J; bases not matched to a gene: 11. The CDR3 is 16 residues long. As DNA, the CDR3 is TGCGCCAGCAGCCCCATCCCGACAGGGGGTTCTGAAAAACTGTTTTTT. Amino acids: CASSPIPTGGSEKLFF. The entire variable domain, with the rest obtained from reference TRBV5-1 and TRBJ1-4, is as follows: KAGVTQTPRYLIKTRGQQVTLSCSPISGHRSVSWYQQTPGQGLQFLFEYFSETQRNKGNFPGRFSGRQFSNSRSEMNVSTLELGDSALYLCASSPIPTGGSEKLFFGSGTQLSVL.

The chain has TRBV19 and TRBJ1-1; 9 bases agree with TRBD1. The CDR3 runs to 16 residues. Germline CDR1 and CDR2: LNHDA and SQIVND (reference sequence). V lost 6 bases to trimming and J lost 3 bases; unmatched junction nucleotides: 11. CDR3 sequence reads: CASRITGGKRDTEAFF. The CDR3 DNA reads as TGTGCCAGTAGGATTACAGGGGGCAAAAGGGACACTGAAGCTTTCTTT. Full variable domain (outside the CDR3, taken from reference TRBV19 and TRBJ1-1): DGGITQSPKYLFRKEGQNVTLSCEQNLNHDAMYWYRQDPGQGLRLIYYSQIVNDFQKGDIAEGYSVSREKKESFPLTVTSAQKNPTAFYLCASRITGGKRDTEAFFGQGTRLTVV.

The chain combines TRBV19 with TRBJ1-5, with TRBD1 as a possible D gene (6 bases). The germline V gene has CDR1 LNHDA and CDR2 SQIVND (reference sequence). The V end was cut by 7 bases, the J end by 0 bases, with 16 bases between. The CDR3 loop spans 16 amino acids. CDR3: CASTPRGGSSNQPQHF. The CDR3 DNA is TGTGCCAGTACCCCGAGGGGGGGAAGTAGCAATCAGCCCCAGCATTTT.

The chain combines TRBV7-9 with TRBJ2-2, with 8 bases matching TRBD1. V trimming: 5 bases; J trimming: 1 base; junction bases outside the gene matches: 6. The CDR3 extends over 16 amino acids. Germline CDR1 is SEHNR and CDR2 is FQNEAQ (reference sequence). CDR3 coding DNA: TGTGCCAGCAGCCAACTGACAGGGGAGAACACCGGGGAGCTGTTTTTT. Translation: CASSQLTGENTGELFF.

The gene calls are TRBV30 and TRBJ2-7; 11 positions match TRBD1. V lost 8 bases and J lost 3; bases outside the gene matches: 9. CDR1 is GTSNPN, CDR2 SVGIG, per germline (reference sequence). The CDR3 has 14 amino acids. CDR3 in amino acids: CAVGQGATGYEQYF. CDR3 nucleotide sequence: TGTGCCGTCGGACAGGGGGCGACAGGCTACGAGCAGTACTTC.

V and J are TRBV7-9 and TRBJ1-4; D remains unclear. CDR3 length equals 14 residues. Germline V gene sequence: CDR1 SEHNR, CDR2 FQNEAQ (reference sequence). Deletions cut 1 base from V and 8 bases from J, with 11 bases between. In DNA form, the CDR3 reads TGTGCCAGCAGCTTAGAGGCCACGGGGGAAAAACTGTTTTTT. Its translation is CASSLEATGEKLFF.

The gene calls are TRBV10-2 and TRBJ1-3; D is possibly TRBD1 (6 bases). Trimming stripped 0 bases from V and 4 bases from J, with 10 bases between. The CDR3 runs 15 residues. In germline, CDR1 is WSHSY, CDR2 SAAADI. The CDR3 reads CASSESAGAGNTIYF. The DNA for the CDR3 is TGCGCCAGCAGTGAGTCGGCAGGGGCCGGAAACACCATATATTTT.

The chain carries TRBV5-1 and TRBJ1-2; D is unresolved. The germline gives CDR1 SGHRS, CDR2 YFSETQ. The CDR3 has 15 residues. V lost 0 bases and J lost 3, with 12 bases in between. CDR3 coding DNA: TGCGCCAGCAGCTTGGCGACACGAACGGACTATGGCTACACCTTC. Translated, it gives CASSLATRTDYGYTF.

This clone has only a few counts. V and J are TRBV2 and TRBJ2-7, with 9 bases identical to TRBD2. The CDR3 extends over 14 amino acids. V shed 9 bases, J shed 4 bases, and the junction held 10 bases outside the gene matches. Germline loops: CDR1 SNHLY, CDR2 FYNNEI. The CDR3 sequence is CASKSSGTPYEQYF. Written as DNA, the CDR3 is TGTGCCAGTAAATCTAGCGGGACTCCGTACGAGCAGTACTTC.

CDR3 loop: CASSPPGGESSYEQYF. The CDR3 DNA reads as TGTGCCAGCAGCCCACCAGGGGGCGAGAGCTCCTACGAGCAGTACTTC. The chain joins TRBV7-8 to TRBJ2-7, with 8 bases identical to TRBD1. V was pared by 5 bases and J by 0 bases, with 9 bases of the junction left unmatched. The germline CDR1 and CDR2 sequences are SGHVS and FQNEAQ. This CDR3 is 16 amino acids long.

The chain employs TRBV11-3 and TRBJ2-3; 7 bases align to TRBD1. Germline V gene sequence: CDR1 SGHNT, CDR2 YENEEA. This CDR3 is built from 16 residues. The trim removed 5 bases at V and 2 bases at J, leaving 10 bases unmatched. The CDR3 nucleotides read TGTGCCAGCAGCGTAACGACAGGGATGGTCACAGATACGCAGTATTTT. Residues: CASSVTTGMVTDTQYF.

The V gene is TRBV2, the J gene TRBJ1-3; 8 nucleotides line up with TRBD1. CDR1 is SNHLY, CDR2 FYNNEI, per germline. The CDR3 extends over 17 amino acids. V lost 7 bases, J lost 2 bases, and 13 bases stayed unmatched. The CDR3 DNA sequence: TGTGCCAGCAATCATAGACAGGGGTTAGTTCCTGGAAACACCATATATTTT. As protein: CASNHRQGLVPGNTIYF.

This rearrangement joins TRBV9 to TRBJ1-2, with a weak D call TRBD1 (6 bases). Germline V gene data show CDR1 as SGDLS and CDR2 as YYNGEE. The V end lost 3 bases, the J end lost 4 bases, and 19 bases lay between the germline ends. This CDR3 contains 16 residues. Here the CDR3 reads CASSGGTIPGLYGYTF. In nucleotides, the CDR3 is TGTGCCAGCAGCGGAGGGACAATCCCCGGTCTCTATGGCTACACCTTC.

The V gene is TRBV12-5, the J gene TRBJ2-2; D might be TRBD1 (5 bases). Trimming pared 1 base from V and 6 bases from J, leaving 12 bases between. In germline, CDR1 is LGHNT, CDR2 FRNRAP. The CDR3 length is 15 residues. CDR3 in DNA: TGTGCTAGTGGTTTGGGCCAGGGAAGGGCCGGGGAGCTGTTTTTT. It yields the protein CASGLGQGRAGELFF.

J is TRBJ2-7 and V is TRBV3-1 (or the pseudogene TRBV3-2), with 7 bases that match TRBD2. V shed 3 bases and J 5 bases; nucleotides not matched to a gene: 19. This CDR3 region has 18 residues. Germline V lookup: CDR1 LGHDT, CDR2 YNNKEL (reference sequence). CDR3 loop: CASSHFGTGAGRNHEQYF. In nucleotides, the CDR3 is TGTGCCAGCAGCCATTTTGGGACGGGAGCGGGACGCAACCACGAGCAGTACTTC.

CDR3 nucleotide sequence: TGTGCCAGCAGCCAAGATTTTTCCGGGAACCTCTACGAGCAGTACTTC. Translated, it gives CASSQDFSGNLYEQYF. The rearrangement joins TRBV4-2 to TRBJ2-7; the D gene is possibly TRBD2 (5 bases). Germline V CDR1 and CDR2: LGHNA, YNFKEQ. CDR3 length: 16 residues. V dropped 0 bases and J dropped 3 bases, with 15 bases sitting between them.

This clone was observed a single time. CDR3 in DNA: TGCGCCAGCAGCTTAGAAGGAGGGAATAATTCACCCCTCCACTTT. Its protein product is CASSLEGGNNSPLHF. The chain carries TRBV5-1 and TRBJ1-6; unclear D gene. Germline V gene lookup returns CDR1 SGHRS and CDR2 YFSETQ. Trimming pared 2 bases from V and 5 bases from J, leaving 11 bases between. The CDR3 loop spans 15 amino acids.

This sequence joins TRBV25-1 and TRBJ2-2; perhaps TRBD1 as D (6 bases). In germline, CDR1 is MGHDK, CDR2 SYGVNS. There are 17 residues in the CDR3. Trimming pared 6 bases from V and 0 bases from J, leaving 17 bases between. CDR3 amino acids: CASRSWGQIPNTGELFF. Here the CDR3 DNA reads TGTGCCAGCAGAAGCTGGGGACAAATTCCGAACACCGGGGAGCTGTTTTTT.

The chain joins TRBV10-3 to TRBJ1-4; D unresolved. V was trimmed by 8 bases and J by 7 bases, leaving 14 bases between them. CDR1 ENHRY and CDR2 SYGVKD come from the germline V gene. This CDR3 has 13 amino acids. The CDR3: CAISGTESEKLFF. The CDR3 DNA is TGTGCCATCTCGGGTACGGAGAGTGAAAAACTGTTTTTT.

The chain carries TRBV29-1 and TRBJ2-1; 7 bases match TRBD1. The germline gives CDR1 SQVTM, CDR2 ANQGSEA. This CDR3 spans 11 amino acids. J lost 9 bases, V lost 8 bases, and 7 bases had no gene match. CDR3 protein: CSTPHRGEQFF. As DNA, the CDR3 is TGCAGCACACCACACAGGGGTGAGCAGTTCTTC.

This clone was seen once. The rearrangement joins TRBV18 to TRBJ2-3; TRBD2 matches at 12 bases. CDR3 length: 19 amino acids. J gave up 0 bases and V 3 bases, and 10 bases lay outside the gene matches. CDR1 and CDR2 from the germline V gene are KGHSH and LQKENI. CDR3 bases: TGTGCCAGCTCACCCCGAACTAGCGGGGGGCTTCTTAGCACAGATACGCAGTATTTT. Translating it yields CASSPRTSGGLLSTDTQYF.

The chain carries TRBV4-2 and TRBJ2-2, with a weak D call TRBD2 (6 bases). The CDR3 runs 16 residues. Looked up from germline, CDR1 is LGHNA and CDR2 is YNFKEQ. The V and J ends lost 1 base and 3 bases respectively, with 12 bases between them. The CDR3 sequence: CASSQGWEVYTGELFF. CDR3 nucleotides: TGTGCCAGCAGCCAAGGGTGGGAGGTGTACACCGGGGAGCTGTTTTTT.